Shown below are 31 T cell receptor beta chains from a single sample sequenced in a study of metastatic and nonmetastatic thyroid tumors. TCRdb re-called clones via MiXCR from the PCR reads. Of around 24,000 clones in the sample, roughly a quarter were seen once. There were no patients who had received any treatment before thyroid surgery. Sequences were obtained from tumor tissue. All receptors come from a male donor with papillary thyroid cancer or a benign thyroid nodule (not recorded which). Some clones in this sample may be carry-over from other donors' samples.

This clone came up many times. This chain links TRBV29-1 with TRBJ2-1, with 9 nucleotides matching TRBD1. Germline V gene sequence: CDR1 SQVTM, CDR2 ANQGSEA. The CDR3 consists of 15 residues. V shed 3 bases, J shed 5 bases, and the junction held 8 bases outside the gene matches. The CDR3 nucleotides read TGCAGCGTTGACCTAGGACAGGGGTGGGACAATGAGCAGTTCTTC. Protein product: CSVDLGQGWDNEQFF.

The V call is TRBV18, the J call TRBJ2-7; D unclear. The CDR3 has 14 residues. Trimming took 3 bases from V and 2 from J, leaving 11 bases between them. Germline V gene lookup returns CDR1 KGHSH and CDR2 LQKENI. DNA of the CDR3: TGTGCCAGCTCACCCAGCAGCCGCCCCTACGAGCAGTACTTC. Protein: CASSPSSRPYEQYF.

In this sample, this clone turned up many times. V and J are TRBV4-1 and TRBJ2-7; 10 bases align to TRBD2. J lost 0 bases, V lost 5 bases, and 4 bases had no gene match. CDR3 length: 15 residues. The germline gives CDR1 MGHRA, CDR2 YSYEKL. CDR3 in amino acids: CASSLLAGGSYEQYF. The CDR3 nucleotides are TGCGCCAGCAGCTTATTAGCGGGAGGCTCCTACGAGCAGTACTTC.

This clone has just a few counts. This may be a read error: a much more frequent sequence differs by one nucleotide. Other DNA sequences in this sample translate to the same CDR3. V gene TRBV20-1 combines with J gene TRBJ2-3, with 8 bases matching TRBD1. There are 16 residues in the CDR3. CDR1 and CDR2 from the germline V gene are DFQATT and SNEGSKA (reference sequence). CDR3 DNA: TGCAGTGCTACCCAACCCAGGACAGGGCATCAAGATACGCAGTATTTC. It encodes CSATQPRTGHQDTQYF.

DNA for the CDR3: TGCAGTGCTAGGGGACCGGAAGTCTTTGAGCAGTTCTTC. Its translation: CSARGPEVFEQFF. The gene calls are TRBV20-1 and TRBJ2-1; perhaps D is TRBD1 or TRBD2 (5 bases each). Trimming stripped 3 bases from V and 9 bases from J, with 15 bases between. Germline CDR1 and CDR2: DFQATT and SNEGSKA (reference sequence). This CDR3 contains 13 residues.

This clone has ten or more counts. The chain employs TRBV6-1 and TRBJ1-4; TRBD1 might be the D (5 bases). The CDR3 contains 13 residues. The germline V gene has CDR1 MNHNS and CDR2 SASEGT. Trimming removed 5 bases from V and 8 bases from J, with 12 bases in between. CDR3 protein: CASSLAGIEKLFF. The CDR3, as DNA: TGTGCCAGCAGTTTGGCAGGGATCGAAAAACTGTTTTTT.

Of note for this clone: This clone may be a read error of a much larger clone one base away. The sample has other DNA sequences that encode this CDR3 too. J is TRBJ2-3 and V is TRBV19; D is unclear. The CDR3 spans 12 residues. Germline V gene lookup returns CDR1 LNHDA and CDR2 SQIVND (reference sequence). V was trimmed by 6 bases and J by 5 bases, leaving 9 bases between them. CDR3 nucleotide sequence: TGTGCCAGTAGCAACCAATTAGATACGCAGTATTTT. Translated, it gives CASSNQLDTQYF.

At least ten counts were recorded for this clone. The J gene is TRBJ2-2, the V gene TRBV24-1, with TRBD1 matching over 9 bases. The CDR3 spans 16 residues. The junction had 3 bases not matched to a gene; V was cut back by 4 bases and J by 1 base. Per germline, CDR1 KGHDR and CDR2 SFDVKD. CDR3 region: CATSDRTGENTGELFF. CDR3 nucleotides: TGTGCCACCAGTGACCGGACAGGGGAGAACACCGGGGAGCTGTTTTTT.

The table lists this clone with many counts. This chain connects TRBV18 to TRBJ2-1, with 7 bases fitting TRBD1. The CDR3 sequence is 13 residues long. Germline CDR1 KGHSH, CDR2 LQKENI. V trimming: 4 bases; J trimming: 8 bases; junction bases outside the gene matches: 5. CDR3 protein: CASSRGQSDEQFF. The CDR3 nucleotides are TGTGCCAGCTCACGGGGACAGAGCGATGAGCAGTTCTTC. Together with reference TRBV18 and TRBJ2-1, the CDR3 gives the full variable domain: NAGVMQNPRHLVRRRGQEARLRCSPMKGHSHVYWYRQLPEEGLKFMVYLQKENIIDESGMPKERFSAEFPKEGPSILRIQQVVRGDSAAYFCASSRGQSDEQFFGPGTRLTVL.

About this clone: A much larger clonotype is one base distant, so this may be a read error. Distinct nucleotide sequences in the sample also encode this CDR3. The genes are TRBV10-3 and TRBJ1-2, with no clear D. CDR1 and CDR2 from the germline V gene are ENHRY and SYGVKD. The CDR3 contains 14 residues. V lost 4 bases to trimming and J lost 8 bases, with 17 bases between them. The CDR3 nucleotides are TGTGCCATCAGTGTGTCCCGGCAGGACGACGGCTACACCTTC. This translates into CAISVSRQDDGYTF.

This clone was observed at least ten times. The chain carries TRBV5-5 and TRBJ2-7; no firm D call. CDR3 length equals 12 residues. Germline lookup yields CDR1 SGHKS and CDR2 YYEKEE (reference sequence). Trimming removed 2 bases at V and 3 bases at J, with 6 bases between. The CDR3 loop reads CASSFQGYEQYF. The CDR3 nucleotides are TGTGCCAGCAGCTTTCAAGGCTACGAGCAGTACTTC. Looking up the rest from reference TRBV5-5 and TRBJ2-7 gives the full variable domain: DAGVTQSPTHLIKTRGQQVTLRCSPISGHKSVSWYQQVLGQGPQFIFQYYEKEERGRGNFPDRFSARQFPNYSSELNVNALLLGDSALYLCASSFQGYEQYFGPGTRLTVT.

The CDR3 coding sequence is TGTGCCAGCAGCGTAGCGGGTAGAATCTCCTACAATGAGCAGTTCTTC. Amino acid sequence: CASSVAGRISYNEQFF. The rearrangement links TRBV9 to TRBJ2-1; D is unresolved. CDR1 and CDR2 from the germline V gene are SGDLS and YYNGEE. The CDR3 runs 16 residues. V lost 0 bases and J 0 bases, leaving 10 bases between the germline ends.

This clone has more than one count but fewer than ten. The chain carries TRBV3-1 and TRBJ2-7; 7 nucleotides agree with TRBD2. The junction had 12 bases not matched to a gene; V was cut back by 4 bases and J by 6 bases. The germline gives CDR1 LGHDT, CDR2 YNNKEL (reference sequence). The CDR3 length is 15 residues. CDR3 region: CASSPRAGAGGEQYF. The CDR3 DNA reads as TGTGCCAGCAGCCCCCGGGCGGGAGCTGGGGGCGAGCAGTACTTC.

Remarks on this clone: At one of its ends the junction is not consistent with the germline gene, which may arise from a read error. The rearrangement links TRBV29-1 to TRBJ2-3; the D gene could be TRBD1 or TRBD2 (6 bases each). CDR1 is SQVTM and CDR2 is ANQGSEA in the germline V gene. This CDR3 contains 13 residues. The CDR3 DNA is TGCAGCAGGGGGGCGGGCGGCACATATACGCAGTATTTT. Encoded protein: CSRGAGGTYTQYF.

In its sample, this clone was seen many times. The rearrangement links TRBV30 to TRBJ2-1, with D perhaps matching TRBD1 or TRBD2 (5 bases each). The ends were cut back, 2 bases at V and 12 bases at J, with 17 bases in the middle. The germline V gene has CDR1 GTSNPN and CDR2 SVGIG (reference sequence). The CDR3 is 13 residues long. The CDR3 coding sequence is TGTGCCTGGAGTCCTGTACCAGGGAGTGGGCAGTTCTTC. This gives the protein CAWSPVPGSGQFF.

As to this clone: The junction does not match germline at one end; this may be a read error. The rearrangement joins TRBV5-4 to TRBJ1-1, with D perhaps TRBD1 (6 bases). This CDR3 has 13 residues. CDR1 and CDR2 from the germline V gene are SGHNT and YYREEE (reference sequence). The CDR3 region has the DNA TGTTCCAGCAGCCTGGGGACAAACACTGAAGCTTTCTTT. This sequence encodes CSSSLGTNTEAFF.

Relative to its sample, this clone is medium-sized (0.01 to 0.1%). The CDR3 nucleotides are TGTGCCAGCAGAACCGGACTAGCGGGAGTAGGGGAGCAGTTCTTC. It yields the protein CASRTGLAGVGEQFF. The chain recombines TRBV6-1 with TRBJ2-1; 13 bases fit TRBD2. J lost 10 bases, V lost 6 bases, and 9 bases had no gene match. CDR1 and CDR2 (germline): MNHNS, SASEGT. CDR3 length: 15 amino acids.

The table lists this clone with a few counts. V gene TRBV27 combines with J gene TRBJ1-5; D is ambiguous. Germline V gene data show CDR1 as MNHEY and CDR2 as SMNVEV (reference sequence). The CDR3 runs 13 residues. Trimming removed 2 bases at V and 2 bases at J, with 4 bases between. This chain's CDR3 is CASSLAGNQPQHF. The CDR3 DNA is TGTGCCAGCAGTTTAGCAGGCAATCAGCCCCAGCATTTT.

This clone was observed at least ten times. DNA for the CDR3: TGTGCCACCACGGGGGCGGGGGGAAGTCAGCCCCAGCATTTT. Protein: CATTGAGGSQPQHF. The V and J genes are TRBV24-1 and TRBJ1-5, with a possible D match to TRBD1 (6 bases). Trimming took 8 bases from V and 6 from J, leaving 16 bases between them. The CDR3 contains 14 residues. Germline values: CDR1 KGHDR, CDR2 SFDVKD.

This clone was observed at least ten times. The chain couples TRBV7-9 to TRBJ2-7; 8 nucleotides match TRBD2. Trimming cost V 6 bases and J 5 bases; bases outside gene matches: 9. The CDR3 length is 14 residues. CDR1 and CDR2 from the germline V gene are SEHNR and FQNEAQ (reference sequence). CDR3: CASSYSGSPDEQYF. The CDR3 nucleotides read TGTGCCAGCAGTTACAGCGGGAGTCCCGACGAGCAGTACTTC.

Details on this clone: Relative to the germline gene, one junction end is altered; a read error may explain this. This sequence joins TRBV5-6 and TRBJ1-2, with D possibly being TRBD1 (5 bases). Germline loops: CDR1 SGHDT, CDR2 YYEEEE. The CDR3 contains 14 residues. CDR3 sequence (DNA): TGTGCCAGCATCTTGCCCAGGGCTAACTCTGGCTACACCTTC. Translation gives CASILPRANSGYTF. Full variable domain (missing parts from reference TRBV5-6 and TRBJ1-2): DAGVTQSPTHLIKTRGQQVTLRCSPKSGHDTVSWYQQALGQGPQFIFQYYEEEERQRGNFPDRFSGHQFPNYSSELNVNALLLGDSALYLCASILPRANSGYTFGSGTRLTVV.

Comment on this clone: This may arise from a read error, as a much more abundant clone is one base away. V gene TRBV7-2 combines with J gene TRBJ2-3, with D possibly matching TRBD1 (5 bases). The V gene's germline CDR1 is SGHTA and CDR2 FQGNSA. The CDR3 consists of 13 residues. V was shortened by 5 bases and J by 5 bases, with 11 bases between the two germline ends. CDR3 DNA sequence: TGTGCCAGCAGCCTTCAGGGATTAGATACGCAGTATTTT. This gives the protein CASSLQGLDTQYF.

This clone was seen ten or more times. J is TRBJ1-2 and V is TRBV9; 8 nucleotides agree with TRBD1. The CDR3 loop spans 15 amino acids. The J segment lost 5 bases and the V segment lost 4 bases, leaving 10 bases of the junction unmatched. Germline CDR1 and CDR2: SGDLS and YYNGEE. The CDR3 loop is CASSPRTGLLYGYTF. As DNA, the CDR3 is TGTGCCAGCAGCCCTCGGACAGGGCTTTTGTATGGCTACACCTTC.

The table lists this clone with a count of one. One base away lies a much larger clone, so this may be a sequencing read error. CDR3 nucleotide sequence: TGCAGTGCTAGAGAGTACCGGGACTCCTTATTC. Amino acids: CSAREYRDSLF. This chain uses TRBV20-1 with TRBJ1-2; TRBD1 might be the D (5 bases). The CDR3 runs 11 residues. Germline lookup yields CDR1 DFQATT and CDR2 SNEGSKA (reference sequence).

This clone was observed a few times. A read error is possible here, since a much larger clone lies one base away. The identical CDR3 is also encoded by other nucleotide sequences in the sample. This sequence joins TRBV6-5 and TRBJ2-1, with 9 nucleotides matching TRBD2. The germline CDR1 and CDR2 sequences are MNHEY and SVGAGI. V trimming: 6 bases; J trimming: 1 base; junction bases outside the gene matches: 10. The CDR3 length is 17 residues. The chain's CDR3 is CASRRGSGRPSYNEQFF. The CDR3 region has the DNA TGTGCCAGCAGAAGAGGAAGCGGGAGGCCTTCCTACAATGAGCAGTTCTTC.

As to this clone: One junction end disagrees with the germline gene, perhaps due to a read error. The chain is built from TRBV6-2 or TRBV6-3 and TRBJ2-7; 7 positions match TRBD1. CDR1 and CDR2 (germline): MNHEY, SVGEGT. The CDR3 is 12 amino acids. In DNA, the CDR3 is TGTGCCATCAGTTACAGGGGTATCGAGCAGTACTTC. This gives the protein CAISYRGIEQYF.

This clone was seen many times. The J gene is TRBJ2-7, the V gene TRBV30, with a possible D match to TRBD1 (5 bases). This CDR3 has 12 amino acids. Germline lookup yields CDR1 GTSNPN and CDR2 SVGIG (reference sequence). Between the trimmed V and J ends, which lost 2 bases and 7 bases, there was a span of 12 bases. The CDR3 spells CAWSTQGLEQYF. The CDR3 DNA sequence: TGTGCCTGGAGTACCCAGGGTTTAGAGCAGTACTTC. The full variable domain, rest sourced from reference TRBV30 and TRBJ2-7, is SQTIHQWPATLVQPVGSPLSLECTVEGTSNPNLYWYRQAAGRGLQLLFYSVGIGQISSEVPQNLSASRPQDRQFILSSKKLLLSDSGFYLCAWSTQGLEQYFGPGTRLTVT.

Regarding this clone: Mismatch with germline at one junction end may stem from a read error. This chain joins TRBV6-6 and TRBJ2-6; D unclear. Looked up from germline, CDR1 is MNHNY and CDR2 is SVGAGI (reference sequence). The CDR3 spans 17 residues. CDR3 in DNA: TGTGCCAGCAGCTACTCGAATTGGGCGTCTTGGGCCAACGTCCTGACTTTC. Amino acids: CASSYSNWASWANVLTF.

This clone was picked up many times. The chain carries TRBV5-4 and TRBJ2-3; 7 bases agree with TRBD1. The length of the CDR3 is 14 residues. V trimming: 4 bases; J trimming: 2 bases; junction bases outside the gene matches: 4. Germline V lookup: CDR1 SGHNT, CDR2 YYREEE (reference sequence). CDR3 sequence (DNA): TGTGCCAGCAGCCAGGGACAGCCCACAGATACGCAGTATTTT. Protein product: CASSQGQPTDTQYF. The full variable domain, in which reference TRBV5-4 and TRBJ2-3 provide the parts outside the CDR3, is ETGVTQSPTHLIKTRGQQVTLRCSSQSGHNTVSWYQQALGQGPQFIFQYYREEENGRGNFPPRFSGLQFPNYSSELNVNALELDDSALYLCASSQGQPTDTQYFGPGTRLTVL.

This chain links TRBV6-2 or TRBV6-3 with TRBJ2-7; 13 bases fit TRBD2. The V segment lost 0 bases and the J segment 3 bases; nucleotides outside the gene matches: 5. Per germline, CDR1 MNHEY and CDR2 SVGEGT. The CDR3 runs to 17 residues. CDR3 residues: CASSYSLRTSGSYEQYF. DNA for the CDR3: TGTGCCAGCAGTTACTCTCTCCGGACTAGCGGGAGCTACGAGCAGTACTTC.

This clone was seen at least ten times. This specimen includes other DNA sequences encoding the same CDR3. V and J are TRBV9 and TRBJ1-6, with D possibly being TRBD1 (6 bases). Trimming left V 2 bases short and J 5 bases short, with 8 bases between. Germline CDR1 and CDR2: SGDLS and YYNGEE. The CDR3 totals 14 residues. Written as DNA, the CDR3 is TGTGCCAGCAGCGTTAACAGGGATAATTCACCCCTCCACTTT. Translation gives CASSVNRDNSPLHF.